This T cell receptor beta chain was observed in a study of blood T cells in healthy people across ages. For the second PCR, which ran for roughly 6 to 12 cycles, a sample-barcoded 5' primer and a J-beta primer mix were used. Via MiXCR, TCRdb re-called the 5' RACE reads, giving one row per CDR3 protein. This table has approximately 760,000 distinct CDR3 sequences, just under 25% appearing once. Germline CDR1 reads MDHEN; CDR2 reads SYDVKM. V shed 6 bases, J shed 9 bases, and the junction held 17 bases outside the gene matches. This CDR3 region has 16 residues. Another study also made use of these data, one on T cells of mothers and their children. From that paper: A few healthy Caucasian mothers served as donors, and their six children did as well.

The sequenced material came from blood. The chain joins TRBV28 to TRBJ2-5, with 9 bases lining up with TRBD1. The clonotype comes from a boy aged 10-17 years in good health. CDR3 bases: TGTGCCAGCAGCAAAGGGGACAGGGCACTGTTAATGGCCCAGTACTTC. It encodes CASSKGDRALLMAQYF.